Shown below are 25 T cell receptor beta chains from a single sample sequenced in a study of Ad26.COV2.S vaccination and SARS-CoV-2 variants. Clones were read by immunoSEQ multiplex PCR, and TCRdb kept only the in-frame ones, dropping some. In the table there are about 350,000 clones, 88% of which are singletons. Treatment of the sample: 15 to 20 received Ad26.COV2.S at low or high dose, single or two shots; a few received placebo; per-sample allocation not given. Sampling occurred on day 63 after the first vaccine or placebo injection. Material: peripheral blood, obtained in a trial of Ad26.COV2.S vaccine versus placebo. These receptors all stem from a person between 18 and 65 years old who received the Ad26.COV2.S COVID-19 vaccine or a placebo.

Only one count was recorded for this clone. The gene calls are TRBV7-2 and TRBJ1-5; D may be TRBD1 (6 bases). With 3 bases removed from V and 8 bases from J, the gap between germline ends came to 23 bases. Per the germline V gene, CDR1 is SGHTA and CDR2 is FQGNSA. The CDR3 spans 17 residues. The CDR3 DNA reads TGTGCCAGCAGCTTGCTGGTTCGCGGGGGGCGAATCAAGCCCCAGCATTTT. This sequence encodes CASSLLVRGGRIKPQHF.

V gene TRBV11-3 combines with J gene TRBJ2-3; D is possibly TRBD1 (6 bases). The germline V gene encodes CDR1 SGHNT and CDR2 YENEEA. V was shortened by 1 base and J by 2 bases, with 16 bases between the two germline ends. This CDR3 contains 17 residues. The CDR3 coding sequence is TGTGCCAGCAGCTTAGTATACCAAGGGGGAAACACAGATACGCAGTATTTT. It yields the protein CASSLVYQGGNTDTQYF. The variable domain in full, completed from reference TRBV11-3 and TRBJ2-3, reads EAGVVQSPRYKIIEKKQPVAFWCNPISGHNTLYWYLQNLGQGPELLIRYENEEAVDDSQLPKDRFSAERLKGVDSTLKIQPAELGDSAVYLCASSLVYQGGNTDTQYFGPGTRLTVL.

This clone occurred once. This sequence joins TRBV30 and TRBJ2-2, with D possibly being TRBD2 (7 bases). CDR1 GTSNPN and CDR2 SVGIG come from the germline V gene (reference sequence). Between the trimmed V and J ends, which lost 2 bases and 5 bases, there was a span of 21 bases. This CDR3 region has 17 residues. The CDR3 nucleotides are TGTGCCTGGAGTCCGAAAAGGGGGGGGCTCCGGACCGGGGAGCTGTTTTTT. This sequence encodes CAWSPKRGGLRTGELFF.

The chain employs TRBV7-2 and TRBJ1-3; D gene ambiguous. V was clipped by 3 bases and J by 0 bases, with 6 bases between them. The CDR3 is 14 amino acids. The V gene's germline CDR1 is SGHTA and CDR2 FQGNSA. CDR3 nucleotides: TGTGCCAGCAGCTTGCAGATCTCTGGAAACACCATATATTTT. Translation gives CASSLQISGNTIYF.

The chain is built from TRBV14 and TRBJ1-3; 10 positions agree with TRBD1. Germline CDR1 and CDR2: SGHDN and FVKESK. This CDR3 region has 19 residues. V gave up 3 bases and J gave up 2 bases; unmatched junction bases: 13. CDR3 DNA sequence: TGTGCCAGCAGCCACCTGTTGGGAGGACAGGGGGATGCTGGAAACACCATATATTTT. Translating it yields CASSHLLGGQGDAGNTIYF.

The rearrangement uses TRBV6-5 and TRBJ2-2, with no clear D. V was trimmed by 7 bases and J by 6 bases, leaving 9 bases between them. The length of the CDR3 is 12 residues. Germline V CDR1 and CDR2: MNHEY, SVGAGI. CDR3 sequence (DNA): TGTGCCAGCACCAACGACCCCGGGGAGCTGTTTTTT. It yields the protein CASTNDPGELFF.

This chain uses TRBV30 with TRBJ2-1; TRBD2 might be the D (5 bases). This CDR3 has 15 amino acids. Germline loops: CDR1 GTSNPN, CDR2 SVGIG (reference sequence). Trimming stripped 0 bases from V and 5 bases from J, with 14 bases between. CDR3: CAWSVVAWRDNEQFF. The CDR3 coding sequence is TGTGCCTGGAGTGTAGTAGCATGGCGGGACAATGAGCAGTTCTTC.

The V gene is TRBV5-4, the J gene TRBJ1-2, with D unresolved. Germline CDR1 is SGHNT and CDR2 is YYREEE (reference sequence). The V end was cut by 0 bases, the J end by 6 bases, with 9 bases between. CDR3 size: 13 residues. The CDR3 nucleotides read TGTGCCAGCAGCTTGGTCGAGATAGATGGCTACACCTTC. It is translated as CASSLVEIDGYTF. Drawing the rest from reference TRBV5-4 and TRBJ1-2, the complete variable domain is ETGVTQSPTHLIKTRGQQVTLRCSSQSGHNTVSWYQQALGQGPQFIFQYYREEENGRGNFPPRFSGLQFPNYSSELNVNALELDDSALYLCASSLVEIDGYTFGSGTRLTVV.

The chain employs TRBV5-5 and TRBJ2-7, with D possibly being TRBD1 (6 bases). Looked up from germline, CDR1 is SGHKS and CDR2 is YYEKEE (reference sequence). V dropped 1 base and J dropped 1 base, with 9 bases sitting between them. This CDR3 has 14 residues. The CDR3 DNA sequence: TGTGCCAGCAGCTTGATGACAGGATCCTACGAGCAGTACTTC. Amino acids: CASSLMTGSYEQYF.

This clone has just a few counts. V is TRBV6-2 or TRBV6-3 and J is TRBJ2-2; D is ambiguous. V was clipped by 3 bases and J by 3 bases, with 8 bases between them. This CDR3 comprises 14 residues. Per the germline V gene, CDR1 is MNHEY and CDR2 is SVGEGT. CDR3 residues: CASSYSTDTGELFF. CDR3 DNA: TGTGCCAGCAGTTATTCGACCGACACCGGGGAGCTGTTTTTT.

Remarks on this clone: Other DNA variants within this sample encode the same CDR3. This chain joins TRBV6-2 or TRBV6-3 and TRBJ2-7; D remains ambiguous. Germline V gene lookup returns CDR1 MNHEY and CDR2 SVGEGT. V lost 4 bases and J lost 2, with 3 bases in between. The CDR3 sequence is 11 residues long. CDR3 in DNA: TGTGCCAGCAGTTCGGCCTACGAGCAGTACTTC. The encoded protein is CASSSAYEQYF.

The CDR3 DNA reads TGTGCCAGCAGCTACCACCAGGGGACCGGGGAGCTGTTTTTT. Translating it yields CASSYHQGTGELFF. This chain uses TRBV5-4 with TRBJ2-2; the D gene is possibly TRBD1 (6 bases). Germline assignment: CDR1 SGHNT and CDR2 YYREEE (reference sequence). V lost 3 bases and J lost 5, with 11 bases in between. This CDR3 has 14 amino acids.

The chain combines TRBV27 with TRBJ2-1, with TRBD2 identical over 16 bases. Germline CDR1 MNHEY, CDR2 SMNVEV (reference sequence). V was pared by 5 bases and J by 7 bases, with 8 bases of the junction left unmatched. The CDR3 is made up of 17 amino acids. CDR3 in amino acids: CASSPGTSGGAGNEQFF. The DNA of the CDR3 is TGTGCCAGCAGTCCGGGGACTAGCGGGGGGGCGGGGAATGAGCAGTTCTTC.

The chain carries TRBV4-3 and TRBJ2-5, with D possibly being TRBD2 (6 bases). CDR1 and CDR2 from the germline V gene are LGHNA and YSLEER. CDR3 size: 14 residues. Trimming removed 3 bases from V and 6 bases from J, with 14 bases in between. The CDR3 region is CASSQSVGGQTQYF. Written as DNA, the CDR3 is TGCGCCAGCAGCCAGTCTGTCGGGGGTCAGACCCAGTACTTC.

V usage is TRBV7-9 and J usage is TRBJ2-7, with 9 bases fitting TRBD2. The CDR3 has 15 residues. V lost 5 bases, J lost 1 base, and 6 bases stayed unmatched. CDR1 SEHNR and CDR2 FQNEAQ come from the germline V gene (reference sequence). CDR3 protein: CASSPLAGLSYEQYF. For the CDR3, the DNA is TGTGCCAGCAGCCCTCTAGCGGGACTGTCCTACGAGCAGTACTTC.

This clone was detected only once. The CDR3 reads CASSIGSGRGETQYF. CDR3 nucleotide sequence: TGTGCCAGTAGTATAGGTTCCGGGAGAGGAGAGACCCAGTACTTC. The V gene is TRBV19, the J gene TRBJ2-5, with a possible D match to TRBD2 (6 bases). The V gene lost 1 base and the J gene lost 4 bases, with 13 bases spanning the gap. CDR3 length: 15 amino acids. Per the germline V gene, CDR1 is LNHDA and CDR2 is SQIVND (reference sequence).

The chain links TRBV30 to TRBJ1-2; no definite D call. Germline V CDR1 and CDR2: GTSNPN, SVGIG (reference sequence). The V and J ends lost 1 base and 1 base respectively, with 4 bases between them. The CDR3 is 12 residues long. The CDR3 sequence: CAWSGGNYGYTF. CDR3 sequence (DNA): TGTGCCTGGAGTGGGGGTAACTATGGCTACACCTTC.

On this clone: A much larger clone is a single base away; this may be a read error. The sample contains more than one DNA sequence encoding this CDR3. The chain uses TRBV5-6 and TRBJ2-7; 9 nucleotides align to TRBD2. Per germline, CDR1 SGHDT and CDR2 YYEEEE. Unmatched junction bases numbered 8, after V lost 4 bases and J lost 0 bases. The CDR3 covers 16 residues. CDR3 loop: CASSPGGGGSSYEQYF. The CDR3 DNA follows: TGTGCCAGCAGCCCGGGCGGGGGGGGAAGCTCCTACGAGCAGTACTTC.

The rearrangement uses TRBV14 and TRBJ2-7; no definite D call. Germline V gene data show CDR1 as SGHDN and CDR2 as FVKESK. Trimming removed 4 bases at V and 6 bases at J, with 13 bases between. The CDR3 length is 13 residues. The CDR3: CASSRATYFEQYF. CDR3 nucleotide sequence: TGTGCCAGCAGCCGAGCGACATATTTCGAGCAGTACTTC.

CDR3 sequence: CASSERTGDLYPYEQYF. As DNA, the CDR3 is TGTGCCAGCAGCGAACGGACAGGGGACTTATACCCCTACGAGCAGTACTTC. V gene TRBV7-6 combines with J gene TRBJ2-7; TRBD1 agrees at 9 bases. The germline CDR1 and CDR2 sequences are SGHVS and FNYEAQ. The CDR3 has 17 amino acids. Trimming removed 5 bases from V and 2 bases from J; junction bases left unmatched: 13.

This sequence joins TRBV6-6 and TRBJ1-4; D unresolved. The V end was cut by 5 bases, the J end by 7 bases, with 11 bases between. CDR3 length equals 13 residues. Per the germline V gene, CDR1 is MNHNY and CDR2 is SVGAGI (reference sequence). The CDR3 region is CASSRGEGEKLFF. CDR3 DNA: TGTGCCAGCAGTCGGGGTGAAGGTGAAAAACTGTTTTTT.

V is TRBV11-3 and J is TRBJ2-7; D is undetermined. This CDR3 comprises 13 residues. CDR1 SGHNT and CDR2 YENEEA come from the germline V gene. Trimming cost V 0 bases and J 7 bases, with 10 bases left between them. The CDR3 region is CASSLDFIGEQYF. The CDR3 DNA reads TGTGCCAGCAGCTTAGATTTCATTGGGGAGCAGTACTTC.

This chain links TRBV7-9 with TRBJ1-6, with 10 bases fitting TRBD1. With V trimmed by 4 bases and J by 10 bases, 7 bases remained unmatched. The CDR3 extends over 15 amino acids. Germline CDR1 reads SEHNR; CDR2 reads FQNEAQ (reference sequence). The CDR3 reads CASSSPDRGHSPLHF. In nucleotides, the CDR3 is TGTGCCAGCAGCTCCCCCGACAGGGGGCACTCACCCCTCCACTTT.

The rearrangement links TRBV9 to TRBJ1-3, with 8 bases fitting TRBD1. The CDR3 runs to 14 residues. With 3 bases clipped from V and 4 bases from J, the junction kept 3 bases outside the gene matches. Per germline, CDR1 SGDLS and CDR2 YYNGEE. The DNA of the CDR3 is TGTGCCAGCAGCGGGACAGGGAACGGAAACACCATATATTTT. This sequence encodes CASSGTGNGNTIYF.

This clone came up once. V is TRBV18 and J is TRBJ1-1; D is ambiguous. The germline V gene encodes CDR1 KGHSH and CDR2 LQKENI. V dropped 6 bases and J dropped 4 bases, with 9 bases sitting between them. This CDR3 comprises 12 residues. The CDR3 region is CASSYNPTEAFF. The CDR3 DNA reads TGTGCCAGCTCCTATAATCCCACTGAAGCTTTCTTT.